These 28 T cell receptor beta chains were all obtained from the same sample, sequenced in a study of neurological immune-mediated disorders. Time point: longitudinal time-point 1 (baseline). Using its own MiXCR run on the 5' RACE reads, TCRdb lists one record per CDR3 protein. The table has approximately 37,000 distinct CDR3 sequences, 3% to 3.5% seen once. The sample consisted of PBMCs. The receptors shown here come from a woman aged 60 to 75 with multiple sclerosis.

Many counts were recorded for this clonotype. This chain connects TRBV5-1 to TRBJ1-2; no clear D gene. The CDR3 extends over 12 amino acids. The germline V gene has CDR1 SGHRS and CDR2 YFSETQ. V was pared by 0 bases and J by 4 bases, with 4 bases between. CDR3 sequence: CASSLGSYGYTF. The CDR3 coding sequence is TGCGCCAGCAGCTTGGGCAGCTATGGCTACACCTTC. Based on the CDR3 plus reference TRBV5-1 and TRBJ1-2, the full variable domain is KAGVTQTPRYLIKTRGQQVTLSCSPISGHRSVSWYQQTPGQGLQFLFEYFSETQRNKGNFPGRFSGRQFSNSRSEMNVSTLELGDSALYLCASSLGSYGYTFGSGTRLTVV.

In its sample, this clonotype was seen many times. CDR3 residues: CASSLGDPGNTIYF. Here the CDR3 DNA reads TGCGCCAGCAGCTTGGGAGATCCTGGAAACACCATATATTTT. The chain has TRBV5-1 and TRBJ1-3; no reliable D call. CDR1 is SGHRS and CDR2 is YFSETQ in the germline V gene. The CDR3 extends over 14 amino acids. V was shortened by 0 bases and J by 2 bases, with 6 bases between the two germline ends.

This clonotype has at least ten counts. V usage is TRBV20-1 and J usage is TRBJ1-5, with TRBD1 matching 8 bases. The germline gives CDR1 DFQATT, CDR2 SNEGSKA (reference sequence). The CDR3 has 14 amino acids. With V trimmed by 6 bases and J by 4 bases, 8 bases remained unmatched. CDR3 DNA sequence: TGCAGTGCCGCCGGACAGGGCGGGAATCAGCCCCAGCATTTT. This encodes CSAAGQGGNQPQHF.

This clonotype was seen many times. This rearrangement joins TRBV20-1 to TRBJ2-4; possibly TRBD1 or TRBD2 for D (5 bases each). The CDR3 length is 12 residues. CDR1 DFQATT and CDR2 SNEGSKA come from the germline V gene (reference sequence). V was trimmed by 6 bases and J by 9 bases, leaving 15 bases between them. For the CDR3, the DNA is TGCAGTGCCATGGGTGAGGGGAGCATTCAGTACTTC. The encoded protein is CSAMGEGSIQYF.

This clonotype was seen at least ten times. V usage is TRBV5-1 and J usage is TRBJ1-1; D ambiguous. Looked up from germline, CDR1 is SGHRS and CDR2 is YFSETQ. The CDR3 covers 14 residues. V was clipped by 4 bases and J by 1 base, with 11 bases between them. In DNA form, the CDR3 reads TGCGCCAGCAGCCGAGGTGCGGAGAACACTGAAGCTTTCTTT. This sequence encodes CASSRGAENTEAFF.

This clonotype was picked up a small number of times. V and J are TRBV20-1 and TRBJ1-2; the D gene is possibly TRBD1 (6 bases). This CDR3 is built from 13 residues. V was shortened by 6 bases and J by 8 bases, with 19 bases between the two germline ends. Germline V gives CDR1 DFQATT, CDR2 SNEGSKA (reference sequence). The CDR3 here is CSASQGGVWGYTF. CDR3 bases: TGCAGTGCCAGTCAAGGGGGGGTATGGGGCTACACCTTC.

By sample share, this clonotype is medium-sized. This chain's CDR3 is CSASQGTGNQPQHF. CDR3 DNA: TGCAGTGCTAGCCAAGGGACAGGCAATCAGCCCCAGCATTTT. V is TRBV20-1 and J is TRBJ1-5; 7 nucleotides align to TRBD1. Germline V CDR1 and CDR2: DFQATT, SNEGSKA (reference sequence). The V and J ends lost 3 bases and 2 bases, in that order; junction bases with no gene match: 4. There are 14 residues in the CDR3.

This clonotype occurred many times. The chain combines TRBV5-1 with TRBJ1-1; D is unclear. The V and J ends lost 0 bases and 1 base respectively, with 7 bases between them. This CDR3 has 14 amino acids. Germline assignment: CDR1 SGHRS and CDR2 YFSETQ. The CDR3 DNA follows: TGCGCCAGCAGCTTGGCGCGGGAGAACACTGAAGCTTTCTTT. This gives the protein CASSLARENTEAFF.

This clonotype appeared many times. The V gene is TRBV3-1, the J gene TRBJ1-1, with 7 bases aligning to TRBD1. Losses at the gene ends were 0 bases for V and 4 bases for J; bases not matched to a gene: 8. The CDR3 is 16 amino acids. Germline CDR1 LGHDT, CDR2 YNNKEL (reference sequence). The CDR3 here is CASSQDIAYRGTEAFF. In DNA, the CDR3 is TGTGCCAGCAGCCAAGATATCGCTTACAGGGGCACTGAAGCTTTCTTT.

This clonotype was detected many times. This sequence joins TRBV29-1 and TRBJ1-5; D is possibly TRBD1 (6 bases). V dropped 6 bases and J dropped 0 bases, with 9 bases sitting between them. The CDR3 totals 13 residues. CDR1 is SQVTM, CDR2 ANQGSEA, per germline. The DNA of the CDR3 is TGCAGCGTCGGGGACATTAGCAATCAGCCCCAGCATTTT. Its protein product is CSVGDISNQPQHF.

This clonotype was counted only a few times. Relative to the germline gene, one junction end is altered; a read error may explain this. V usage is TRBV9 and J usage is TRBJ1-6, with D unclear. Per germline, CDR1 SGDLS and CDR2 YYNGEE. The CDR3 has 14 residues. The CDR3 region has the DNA TGTGCCAGCAGCGTGAAGTCCGGGGATTCAACCCTCAACTTT. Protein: CASSVKSGDSTLNF.

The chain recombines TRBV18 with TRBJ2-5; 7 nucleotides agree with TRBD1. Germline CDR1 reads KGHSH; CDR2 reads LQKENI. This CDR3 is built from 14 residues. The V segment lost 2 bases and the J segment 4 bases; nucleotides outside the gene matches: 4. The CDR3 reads CASSPNRGRETQYF. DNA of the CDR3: TGTGCCAGCTCACCAAACAGGGGTCGAGAGACCCAGTACTTC. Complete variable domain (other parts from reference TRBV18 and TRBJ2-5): NAGVMQNPRHLVRRRGQEARLRCSPMKGHSHVYWYRQLPEEGLKFMVYLQKENIIDESGMPKERFSAEFPKEGPSILRIQQVVRGDSAAYFCASSPNRGRETQYFGPGTRLLVL.

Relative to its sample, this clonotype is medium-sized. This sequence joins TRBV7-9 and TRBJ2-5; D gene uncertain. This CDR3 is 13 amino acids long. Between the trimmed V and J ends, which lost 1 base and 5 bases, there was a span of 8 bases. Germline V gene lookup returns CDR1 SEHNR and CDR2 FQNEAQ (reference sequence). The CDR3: CASSLGVFETQYF. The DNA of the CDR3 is TGTGCCAGCAGCTTAGGCGTGTTCGAGACCCAGTACTTC.

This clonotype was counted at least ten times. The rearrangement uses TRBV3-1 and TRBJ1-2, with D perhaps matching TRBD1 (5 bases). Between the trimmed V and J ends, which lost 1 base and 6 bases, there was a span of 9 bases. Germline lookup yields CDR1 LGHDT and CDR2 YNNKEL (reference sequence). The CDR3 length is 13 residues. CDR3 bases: TGTGCCAGCAGCCAAGGGCCAGGGAATGGCTACACCTTC. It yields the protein CASSQGPGNGYTF. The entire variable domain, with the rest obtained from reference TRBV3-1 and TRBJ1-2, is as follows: DTAVSQTPKYLVTQMGNDKSIKCEQNLGHDTMYWYKQDSKKFLKIMFSYNNKELIINETVPNRFSPKSPDKAHLNLHINSLELGDSAVYFCASSQGPGNGYTFGSGTRLTVV.

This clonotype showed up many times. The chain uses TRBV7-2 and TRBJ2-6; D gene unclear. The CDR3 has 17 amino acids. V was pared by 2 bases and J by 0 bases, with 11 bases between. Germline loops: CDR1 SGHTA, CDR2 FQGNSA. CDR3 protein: CASSLNLAGSGANVLTF. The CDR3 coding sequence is TGTGCCAGCAGCTTAAACTTGGCTGGCTCTGGGGCCAACGTCCTGACTTTC.

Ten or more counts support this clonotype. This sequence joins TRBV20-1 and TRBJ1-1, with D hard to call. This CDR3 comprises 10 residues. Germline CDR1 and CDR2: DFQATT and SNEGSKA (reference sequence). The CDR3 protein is CYTLGTEAFF. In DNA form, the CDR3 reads TGCTATACGCTAGGCACTGAAGCTTTCTTT.

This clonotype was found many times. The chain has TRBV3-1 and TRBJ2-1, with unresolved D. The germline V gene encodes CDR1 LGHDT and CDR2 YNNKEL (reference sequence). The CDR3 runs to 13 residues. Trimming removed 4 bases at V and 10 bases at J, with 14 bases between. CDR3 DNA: TGTGCCAGCAGCCTCACCTCTAGAAGCGAGCAGTTCTTC. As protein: CASSLTSRSEQFF.

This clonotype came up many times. The CDR3 region has the DNA TGTGCCAGCAGTTTAGGACAGACCTCCTACGAGCAGTACTTC. It translates to CASSLGQTSYEQYF. V usage is TRBV12-3 or TRBV12-4 and J usage is TRBJ2-7; weak D call: TRBD1 (5 bases). With 1 base removed from V and 0 bases from J, the gap between germline ends came to 7 bases. CDR3 length: 14 residues.

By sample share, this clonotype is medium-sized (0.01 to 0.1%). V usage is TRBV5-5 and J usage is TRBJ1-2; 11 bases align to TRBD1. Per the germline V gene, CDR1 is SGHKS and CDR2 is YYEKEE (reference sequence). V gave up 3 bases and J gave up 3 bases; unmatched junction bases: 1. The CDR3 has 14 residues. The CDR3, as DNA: TGTGCCAGCAGCTGGGACAGGGGGGACTATGGCTACACCTTC. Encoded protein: CASSWDRGDYGYTF.

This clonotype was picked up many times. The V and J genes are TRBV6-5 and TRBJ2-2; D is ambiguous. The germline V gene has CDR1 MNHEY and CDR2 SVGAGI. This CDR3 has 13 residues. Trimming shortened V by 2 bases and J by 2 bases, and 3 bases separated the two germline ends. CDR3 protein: CASSYQNTGELFF. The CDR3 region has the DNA TGTGCCAGCAGTTACCAAAACACCGGGGAGCTGTTTTTT.

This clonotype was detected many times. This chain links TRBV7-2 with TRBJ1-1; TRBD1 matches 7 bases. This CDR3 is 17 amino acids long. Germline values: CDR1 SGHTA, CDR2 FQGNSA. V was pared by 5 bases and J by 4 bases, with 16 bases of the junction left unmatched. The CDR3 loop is CASSPLGGSGGLTEAFF. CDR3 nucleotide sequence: TGTGCCAGCAGCCCGCTAGGGGGCTCCGGGGGCCTCACTGAAGCTTTCTTT.

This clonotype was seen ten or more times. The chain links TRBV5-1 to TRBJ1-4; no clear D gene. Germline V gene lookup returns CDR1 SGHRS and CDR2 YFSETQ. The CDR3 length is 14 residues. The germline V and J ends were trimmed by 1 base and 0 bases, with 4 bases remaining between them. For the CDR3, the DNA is TGCGCCAGCAGCTTGCTTTCAACTAATGAAAAACTGTTTTTT. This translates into CASSLLSTNEKLFF.

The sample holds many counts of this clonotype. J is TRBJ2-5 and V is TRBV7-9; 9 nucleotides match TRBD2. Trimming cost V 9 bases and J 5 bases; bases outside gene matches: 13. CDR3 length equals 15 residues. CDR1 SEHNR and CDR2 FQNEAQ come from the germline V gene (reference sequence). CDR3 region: CASKRGLAGYETQYF. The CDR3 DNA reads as TGTGCCAGTAAAAGAGGGCTAGCGGGGTACGAGACCCAGTACTTC.

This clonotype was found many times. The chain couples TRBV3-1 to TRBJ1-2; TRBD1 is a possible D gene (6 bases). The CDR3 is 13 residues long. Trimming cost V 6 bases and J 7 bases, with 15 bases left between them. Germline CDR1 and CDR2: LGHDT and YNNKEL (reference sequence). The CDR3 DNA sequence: TGTGCCAGCAGTACAGGGAATGAGCGTGGCTACACCTTC. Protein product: CASSTGNERGYTF.

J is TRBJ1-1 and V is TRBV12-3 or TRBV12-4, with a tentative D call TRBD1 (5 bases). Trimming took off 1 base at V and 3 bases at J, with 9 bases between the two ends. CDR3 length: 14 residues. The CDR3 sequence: CASSLVEGYTEAFF. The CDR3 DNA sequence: TGTGCCAGCAGTTTAGTGGAGGGGTACACTGAAGCTTTCTTT.

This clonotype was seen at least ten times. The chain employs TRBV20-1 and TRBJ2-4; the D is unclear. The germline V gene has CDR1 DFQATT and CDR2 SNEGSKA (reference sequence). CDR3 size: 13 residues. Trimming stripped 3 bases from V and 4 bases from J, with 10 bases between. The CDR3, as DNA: TGCAGTGCTAGGAAACAGCAAAAAAACATTCAGTACTTC. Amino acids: CSARKQQKNIQYF.

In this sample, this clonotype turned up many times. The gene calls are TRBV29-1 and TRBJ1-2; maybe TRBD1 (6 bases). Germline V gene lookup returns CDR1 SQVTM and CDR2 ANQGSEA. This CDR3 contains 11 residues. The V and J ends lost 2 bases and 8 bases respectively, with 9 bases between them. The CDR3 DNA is TGCAGCGTTGAAAGGGGGTTCGGCTACACCTTC. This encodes CSVERGFGYTF.

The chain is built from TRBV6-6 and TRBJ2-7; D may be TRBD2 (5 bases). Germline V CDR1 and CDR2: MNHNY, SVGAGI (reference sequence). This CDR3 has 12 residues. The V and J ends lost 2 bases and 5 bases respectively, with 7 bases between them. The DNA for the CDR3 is TGTGCCAGCAGTTACAGGGAGAACGAGCAGTACTTC. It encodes CASSYRENEQYF.